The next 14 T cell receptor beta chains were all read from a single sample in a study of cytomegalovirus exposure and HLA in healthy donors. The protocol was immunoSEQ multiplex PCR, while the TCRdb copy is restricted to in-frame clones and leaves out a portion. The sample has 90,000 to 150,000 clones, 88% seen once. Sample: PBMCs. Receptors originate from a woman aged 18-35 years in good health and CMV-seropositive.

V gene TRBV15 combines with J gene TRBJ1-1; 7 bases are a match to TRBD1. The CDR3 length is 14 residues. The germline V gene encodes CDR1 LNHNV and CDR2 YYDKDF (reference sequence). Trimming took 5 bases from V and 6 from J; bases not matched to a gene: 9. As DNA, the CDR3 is TGTGCCACCAGCGCCACAAGGGGGCCATCTGAAGCTTTCTTT. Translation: CATSATRGPSEAFF.

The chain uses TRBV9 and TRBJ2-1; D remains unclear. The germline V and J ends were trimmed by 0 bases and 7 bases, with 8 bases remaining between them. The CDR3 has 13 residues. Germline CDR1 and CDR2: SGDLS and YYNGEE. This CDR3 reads CASSVEARNEQFF. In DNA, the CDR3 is TGTGCCAGCAGCGTAGAGGCGAGGAATGAGCAGTTCTTC.

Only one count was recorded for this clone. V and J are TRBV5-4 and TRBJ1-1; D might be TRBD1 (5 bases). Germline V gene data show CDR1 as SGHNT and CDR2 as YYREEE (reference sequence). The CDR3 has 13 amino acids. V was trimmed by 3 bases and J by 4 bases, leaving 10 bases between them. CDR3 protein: CASSSGGATEAFF. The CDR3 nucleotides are TGTGCCAGCAGCTCCGGTGGGGCCACTGAAGCTTTCTTT. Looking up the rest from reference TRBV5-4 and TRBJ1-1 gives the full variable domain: ETGVTQSPTHLIKTRGQQVTLRCSSQSGHNTVSWYQQALGQGPQFIFQYYREEENGRGNFPPRFSGLQFPNYSSELNVNALELDDSALYLCASSSGGATEAFFGQGTRLTVV.

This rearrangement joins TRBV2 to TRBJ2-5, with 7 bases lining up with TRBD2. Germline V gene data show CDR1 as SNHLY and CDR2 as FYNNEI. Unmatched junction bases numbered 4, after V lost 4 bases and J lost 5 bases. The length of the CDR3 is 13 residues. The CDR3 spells CASSGREGETQYF. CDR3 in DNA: TGTGCCAGCAGTGGGAGGGAGGGCGAGACCCAGTACTTC. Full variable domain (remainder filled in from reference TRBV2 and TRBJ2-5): EPEVTQTPSHQVTQMGQEVILRCVPISNHLYFYWYRQILGQKVEFLVSFYNNEISEKSEIFDDQFSVERPDGSNFTLKIRSTKLEDSAMYFCASSGREGETQYFGPGTRLLVL.

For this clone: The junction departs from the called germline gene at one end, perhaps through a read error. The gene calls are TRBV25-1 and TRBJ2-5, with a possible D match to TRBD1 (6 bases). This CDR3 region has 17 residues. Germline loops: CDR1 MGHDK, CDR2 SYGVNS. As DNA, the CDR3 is TGTGCCAGCAGTGAAACGGGCAGGGGAATGTACCAGGAGACCCAGTACTTC. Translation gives CASSETGRGMYQETQYF.

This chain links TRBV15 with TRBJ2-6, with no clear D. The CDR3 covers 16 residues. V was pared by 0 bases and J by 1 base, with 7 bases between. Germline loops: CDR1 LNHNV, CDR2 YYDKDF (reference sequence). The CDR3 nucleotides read TGTGCCACCAGCAGAGACAGGCCTTCTGGGGCCAACGTCCTGACTTTC. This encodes CATSRDRPSGANVLTF.

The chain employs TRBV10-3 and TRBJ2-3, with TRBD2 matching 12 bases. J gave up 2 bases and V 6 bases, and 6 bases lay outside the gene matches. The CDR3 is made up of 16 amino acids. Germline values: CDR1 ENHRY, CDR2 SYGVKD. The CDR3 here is CAISLGLAGITDTQYF. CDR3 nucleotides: TGTGCCATCAGCCTGGGACTAGCGGGTATCACAGATACGCAGTATTTT.

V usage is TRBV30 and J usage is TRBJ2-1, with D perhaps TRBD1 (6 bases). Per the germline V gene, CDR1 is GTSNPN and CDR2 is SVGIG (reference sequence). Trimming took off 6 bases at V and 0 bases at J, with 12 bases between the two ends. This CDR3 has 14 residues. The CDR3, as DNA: TGTGCCTGCCCTGGGGGCCCCTCCTACAATGAGCAGTTCTTC. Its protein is CACPGGPSYNEQFF.

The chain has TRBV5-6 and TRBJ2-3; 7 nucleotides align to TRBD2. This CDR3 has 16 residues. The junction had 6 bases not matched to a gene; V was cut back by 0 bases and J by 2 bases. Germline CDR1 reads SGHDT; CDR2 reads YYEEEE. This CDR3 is CASSLGPSGYTDTQYF. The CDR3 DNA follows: TGTGCCAGCAGCTTGGGGCCTAGCGGATACACAGATACGCAGTATTTT.

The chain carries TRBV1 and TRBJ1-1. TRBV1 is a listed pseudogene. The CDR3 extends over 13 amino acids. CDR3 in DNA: TGCACCAGCAGCCAAGATGTAGTTTTTGAAGCTTTCTTT. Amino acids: CTSSQDVVFEAFF.

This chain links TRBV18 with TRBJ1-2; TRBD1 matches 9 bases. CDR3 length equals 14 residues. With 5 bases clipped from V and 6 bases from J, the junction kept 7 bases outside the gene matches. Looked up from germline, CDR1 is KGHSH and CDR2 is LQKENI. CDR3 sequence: CASSSMGQGNGYTF. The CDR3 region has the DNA TGTGCCAGCTCAAGTATGGGACAGGGAAATGGCTACACCTTC.

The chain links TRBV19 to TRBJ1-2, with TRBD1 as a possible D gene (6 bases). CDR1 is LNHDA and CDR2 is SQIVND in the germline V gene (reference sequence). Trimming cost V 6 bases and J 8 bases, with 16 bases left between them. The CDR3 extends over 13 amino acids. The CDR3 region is CASRGITGLGYTF. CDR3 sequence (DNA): TGTGCCAGTAGGGGAATCACAGGGTTAGGCTACACCTTC.

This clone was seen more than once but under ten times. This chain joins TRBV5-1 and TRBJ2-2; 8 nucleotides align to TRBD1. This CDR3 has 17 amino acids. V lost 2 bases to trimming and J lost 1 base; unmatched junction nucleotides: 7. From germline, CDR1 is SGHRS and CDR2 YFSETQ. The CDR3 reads CASSFWDRKKNTGELFF. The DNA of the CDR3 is TGCGCCAGCAGCTTCTGGGACAGGAAAAAGAACACCGGGGAGCTGTTTTTT.

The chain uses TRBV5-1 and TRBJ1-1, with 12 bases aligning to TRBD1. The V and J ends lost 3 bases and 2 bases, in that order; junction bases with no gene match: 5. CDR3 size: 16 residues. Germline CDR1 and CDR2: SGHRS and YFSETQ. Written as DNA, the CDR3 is TGCGCCAGCAGCTGGTCCGGGACAGGGGGCAACACTGAAGCTTTCTTT. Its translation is CASSWSGTGGNTEAFF.